This section outlines one TCR beta chain sequence together with its context. Its cognate antigen is unknown. V lost 5 bases and J lost 0, with 15 bases in between. Germline CDR1 SGHTA, CDR2 FQGNSA. CDR3 length equals 16 residues. CD8 memory cells included CD45RO+ cells plus CCR7-negative CD45RA+ TemRA cells. The assay was carried out at the deep level. Profiled with immunoSEQ multiplex PCR; TCRdb holds only in-frame clones, not every one. The sample includes 95,000 to 120,000 clones, about 70% seen only once; the top ten take 20% to 25%. The record originates from a study of shared clonotypes between healthy human individuals. Study background: Contributing individuals were a couple of females and a few males aged 18 to 49. Study conclusions and caveats: When naive CD4 clonotypes were compared across a few donors, 4% to 6.5% were shared.

Sequencing input: memory CD8+ T cells sorted from blood. Noted subset: CD45RO+ cells pooled with CCR7-negative TemRA cells. The sequence was obtained from a woman aged 25 to 39 in good health. The rearrangement links TRBV7-2 to TRBJ2-3; D is unclear. CDR3 in DNA: TGTGCCAGCAGCCCTTGGCCTCGAGATAGCACAGATACGCAGTATTTT. Encoded protein: CASSPWPRDSTDTQYF.